Each of the 11 T cell receptor beta chains below was sequenced from the same sample in a study of PD-L1 blockade in urothelial cancer. Time point reported: pretreatment peripheral blood. Generated by immunoSEQ multiplex PCR, the TCRdb table keeps only in-frame clones and is missing some. The table has 90,000 or so clones, 90% seen once. The source was PBMCs, collected around atezolizumab (anti-PD-L1) treatment. These receptors originate from a man aged 55 to 70 with urothelial cancer.

This clone appeared a few times. The gene calls are TRBV4-1 and TRBJ1-2, with 8 bases that match TRBD1. With V trimmed by 1 base and J by 4 bases, 8 bases remained unmatched. Germline loops: CDR1 MGHRA, CDR2 YSYEKL. The CDR3 loop spans 16 amino acids. CDR3 protein: CASSQVTSDRGYGYTF. CDR3 coding DNA: TGCGCCAGCAGCCAAGTCACGTCCGACAGGGGCTATGGCTACACCTTC.

The rearrangement uses TRBV30 and TRBJ1-5, with D maybe TRBD1 (5 bases). The CDR3 extends over 13 amino acids. Trimming shortened V by 1 base and J by 2 bases, and 6 bases separated the two germline ends. Germline V gives CDR1 GTSNPN, CDR2 SVGIG (reference sequence). The CDR3 nucleotides read TGTGCCTGGAGTGCGGGGGGCAATCAGCCCCAGCATTTT. Encoded protein: CAWSAGGNQPQHF.

The CDR3 reads CASSFSQGAGEQFF. In nucleotides, the CDR3 is TGTGCCAGCAGCTTCTCCCAGGGGGCGGGTGAGCAGTTCTTC. The J gene is TRBJ2-1, the V gene TRBV7-8; TRBD1 aligns across 8 bases. With V trimmed by 3 bases and J by 9 bases, 7 bases remained unmatched. The CDR3 covers 14 residues. CDR1 and CDR2 from the germline V gene are SGHVS and FQNEAQ.

The J gene is TRBJ2-2, the V gene TRBV19, with 10 nucleotides matching TRBD2. Germline lookup yields CDR1 LNHDA and CDR2 SQIVND (reference sequence). V was pared by 7 bases and J by 4 bases, with 6 bases of the junction left unmatched. The length of the CDR3 is 15 residues. DNA of the CDR3: TGTGCCAGTACCTTAGCGGGGGGTTCCACCGGGGAGCTGTTTTTT. Protein product: CASTLAGGSTGELFF.

V and J are TRBV30 and TRBJ2-5; tentative D call: TRBD2 (5 bases). The CDR3 totals 13 residues. The germline V gene has CDR1 GTSNPN and CDR2 SVGIG (reference sequence). Trimming stripped 1 base from V and 4 bases from J, with 10 bases between. The CDR3 bases are TGTGCCTGGAGTGGTCTGGGGAGAGAGACCCAGTACTTC. It encodes CAWSGLGRETQYF.

The chain carries TRBV9 and TRBJ2-5; 9 bases map to TRBD2. This CDR3 spans 15 amino acids. J was trimmed by 5 bases and V by 0 bases; bases with no gene match: 5. In germline, CDR1 is SGDLS, CDR2 YYNGEE. CDR3 DNA: TGTGCCAGCAGCGTAGGATCTAGCGGGGTTGAGACCCAGTACTTC. Translated: CASSVGSSGVETQYF. Filled out from reference TRBV9 and TRBJ2-5, the complete variable domain reads DSGVTQTPKHLITATGQRVTLRCSPRSGDLSVYWYQQSLDQGLQFLIQYYNGEERAKGNILERFSAQQFPDLHSELNLSSLELGDSALYFCASSVGSSGVETQYFGPGTRLLVL.

The V gene is TRBV4-1, the J gene TRBJ2-5, with a tentative D call TRBD1 (5 bases). Trimming removed 4 bases at V and 5 bases at J, with 17 bases between. Germline V CDR1 and CDR2: MGHRA, YSYEKL. CDR3 length: 15 residues. The CDR3 region is CASSRTPGQEETQYF. As DNA, the CDR3 is TGCGCCAGCAGCCGGACCCCAGGGCAGGAGGAGACCCAGTACTTC.

This chain links TRBV5-4 with TRBJ2-1; 8 positions agree with TRBD2. Germline loops: CDR1 SGHNT, CDR2 YYREEE (reference sequence). CDR3 size: 15 residues. J lost 1 base, V lost 1 base, and 1 base had no gene match. This CDR3 reads CASSLSGGSYNEQFF. For the CDR3, the DNA is TGTGCCAGCAGCTTGAGCGGGGGATCCTACAATGAGCAGTTCTTC.

The rearrangement links TRBV6-4 to TRBJ2-3; 10 positions agree with TRBD1. The CDR3 runs to 14 residues. The ends lost 2 bases at V and 4 bases at J; junction bases unmatched: 0. CDR1 and CDR2 (germline): MRHNA, SNTAGT. The CDR3 region is CASSDGTGADTQYF. In DNA form, the CDR3 reads TGTGCCAGCAGTGACGGGACAGGGGCAGATACGCAGTATTTT.

The V gene is TRBV2, the J gene TRBJ1-1; 8 bases agree with TRBD1. V was clipped by 5 bases and J by 6 bases; unmatched bases: 8. The CDR3 runs 14 residues. Germline V gene sequence: CDR1 SNHLY, CDR2 FYNNEI. CDR3 region: CASSLDRGSAEAFF. CDR3 sequence (DNA): TGTGCCAGCAGTCTCGACAGGGGTAGCGCTGAAGCTTTCTTT.

J is TRBJ1-1 and V is TRBV28, with 8 bases lining up with TRBD1. Trimming at V came to 1 base and at J to 5 bases, leaving 6 bases not matched to a gene. This CDR3 has 15 amino acids. CDR1 is MDHEN, CDR2 SYDVKM, per germline. CDR3 in amino acids: CASSLLQGAITEAFF. CDR3 in DNA: TGTGCCAGCAGTTTATTGCAGGGGGCGATTACTGAAGCTTTCTTT.